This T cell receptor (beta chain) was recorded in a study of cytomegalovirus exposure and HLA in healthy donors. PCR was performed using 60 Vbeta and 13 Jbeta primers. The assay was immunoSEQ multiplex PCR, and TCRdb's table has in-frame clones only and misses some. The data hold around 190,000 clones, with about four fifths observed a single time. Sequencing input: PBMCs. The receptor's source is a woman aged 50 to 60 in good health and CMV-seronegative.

The CDR3 here is CASSYCESSYNEQFF. As DNA, the CDR3 is TGTGCCAGCAGTTATTGCGAAAGCTCCTACAATGAGCAGTTCTTC. The chain couples TRBV6-7 to TRBJ2-1; D is ambiguous. TRBV6-7 counts as an open reading frame of uncertain function. The CDR3 loop spans 15 amino acids. Trimming removed 3 bases from V and 0 bases from J, with 9 bases in between.